This T cell receptor (beta chain) was sequenced in a study of cytomegalovirus exposure and HLA in healthy donors. Whole-study results and caveats: No immune exposure information besides CMV serostatus was available.

Remarks on this clone: What it recognizes is unknown.

Each donor was nominally healthy when sampled (though unrecorded immune exposures were likely). The PCR employed 60 Vbeta primers together with 13 Jbeta primers. Clones were sequenced by immunoSEQ multiplex PCR, and TCRdb holds only the in-frame ones, with some missing. This table has approximately 90,000 clones, around 70% appearing once. This receptor was identified in a woman aged 45-60 years in good health and CMV-seropositive. Specimen: PBMCs.

CDR3 DNA sequence: TGTGCCAGTAAGGGGGCCCAAAGTAAAAGGTCAGGGCCTCTGAACATTCAGTACTTC. It yields the protein CASKGAQSKRSGPLNIQYF. The rearrangement joins TRBV19 to TRBJ2-4; 7 nucleotides align to TRBD1. This CDR3 region has 19 residues. With V trimmed by 7 bases and J by 7 bases, 25 bases remained unmatched. CDR1 and CDR2 from the germline V gene are LNHDA and SQIVND (reference sequence). Combining the CDR3 with reference TRBV19 and TRBJ2-4 gives the whole variable domain DGGITQSPKYLFRKEGQNVTLSCEQNLNHDAMYWYRQDPGQGLRLIYYSQIVNDFQKGDIAEGYSVSREKKESFPLTVTSAQKNPTAFYLCASKGAQSKRSGPLNIQYFGAGTRLSVL.